Sequencing of this T cell receptor (beta chain) was carried out in a study of tumor-infiltrating lymphocytes in primary liver carcinoma. TCR beta cDNA was made from 400 to 500 ng total RNA with a constant-region primer. The TCR beta library was amplified through three nested multiplex PCR rounds in a modified ARM-PCR procedure. A C-beta reverse primer was combined with TRBV1-TRBV30 forward primers in the first two PCR rounds, and each round had 9 to 10 cycles. TCRdb reprocessed the multiplex PCR reads via MiXCR and lists one record per CDR3 protein. The sample includes around 210,000 distinct CDR3 sequences, about two thirds of them seen just once. Both blood RNA, taken from unsorted whole blood, and germline DNA were extracted. CDR1 MGHDK and CDR2 SYGVNS come from the germline V gene. This CDR3 is built from 15 residues. The V end lost 8 bases, the J end lost 7 bases, and 21 bases lay between the germline ends.

Material: peripheral blood. This TCR came from a woman aged 55-70 years with primary liver carcinoma and hepatitis B virus infection. This chain uses TRBV25-1 with TRBJ2-1; perhaps TRBD2 as D (7 bases). The CDR3 sequence is CASGSGGAVGNEQFF. In nucleotides, the CDR3 is TGTGCCAGCGGATCTGGGGGGGCAGTGGGTAATGAGCAGTTCTTC.